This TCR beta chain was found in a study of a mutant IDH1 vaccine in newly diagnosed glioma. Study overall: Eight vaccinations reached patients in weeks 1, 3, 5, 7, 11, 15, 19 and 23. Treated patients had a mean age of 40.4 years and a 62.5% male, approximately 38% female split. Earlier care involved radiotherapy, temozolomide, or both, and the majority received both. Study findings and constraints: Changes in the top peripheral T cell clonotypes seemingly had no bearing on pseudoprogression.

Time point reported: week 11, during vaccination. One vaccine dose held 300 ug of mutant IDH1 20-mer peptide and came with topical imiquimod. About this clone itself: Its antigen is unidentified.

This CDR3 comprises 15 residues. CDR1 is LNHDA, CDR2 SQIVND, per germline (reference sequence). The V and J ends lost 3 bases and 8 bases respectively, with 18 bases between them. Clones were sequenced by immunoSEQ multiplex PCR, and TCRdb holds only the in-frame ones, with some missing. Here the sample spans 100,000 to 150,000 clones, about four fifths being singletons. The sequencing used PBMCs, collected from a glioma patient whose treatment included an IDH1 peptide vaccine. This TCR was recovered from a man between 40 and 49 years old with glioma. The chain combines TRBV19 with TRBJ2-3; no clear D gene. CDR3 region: CASSMVEARSRTQYF. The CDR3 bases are TGTGCCAGTAGTATGGTGGAAGCCCGATCCCGTACGCAGTATTTT.